This section outlines one T cell receptor beta chain sequence together with its context. The target antigen is unknown. Unique molecular identifiers were carried by the TCR beta cDNA libraries. MiXCR, run by TCRdb on the PCR reads, gives a single entry per CDR3 protein. Of approximately 660,000 distinct CDR3 sequences in the sample, around 60% were seen once. The data are from a study of post-analysis software for immune sequencing data. Looking at the study overall: Included among the disease courses, which were recorded for the cohort, were relapsing-remitting, secondary progressive and progressive-relapsing multiple sclerosis. General observations from the study: Clustering by F measure revealed strong co-clustering among samples prepared together in one batch. Patients used five TRBV segments, including TRBV5-6, TRBV5-1 and TRBV20-1, more often than controls. Multiple sclerosis patients had significantly lower normalized Chao1 diversity than controls.

Trimming took 0 bases from V and 2 from J; bases not matched to a gene: 3. The CDR3 totals 15 residues. Sequenced input: blood. This chain links TRBV23-1 with TRBJ2-7; 8 bases align to TRBD2. TRBV23-1 belongs to the ORF category, with a function that is uncertain. The receptor was derived from a girl aged 2-10 years with multiple sclerosis. DNA for the CDR3: TGCGCCAGCAGTCAATCCCGGGGGGGGGCCTACGAGCAGTACTTC. Its protein is CASSQSRGGAYEQYF.